This T cell receptor beta chain was sequenced for a study of T cells in localized non-small cell lung cancer. Study-wide results and limits: For the top 100 tumor clones, a median roughly 53 also appeared in adjacent lung.

The length of the CDR3 is 14 residues. Germline CDR1 is LNHDA and CDR2 is SQIVND (reference sequence). The V end was cut by 1 base, the J end by 7 bases, with 11 bases between. Turning to this clone: Antigen specificity is unknown.

Only in-frame clones appear in the TCRdb table, and some are missing; sequencing was by immunoSEQ multiplex PCR. The sample includes about 24,000 clones, roughly four fifths of them seen just once. The chain couples TRBV19 to TRBJ2-1; D remains ambiguous. The TCR was taken from a man between 40 and 70 years old with stage II lung adenocarcinoma. The sequencing here drew on PBMCs, taken before any cancer treatment. The CDR3 spells CASSIAKGLNEQFF. In DNA form, the CDR3 reads TGTGCCAGTAGTATAGCTAAGGGTCTGAATGAGCAGTTCTTC.